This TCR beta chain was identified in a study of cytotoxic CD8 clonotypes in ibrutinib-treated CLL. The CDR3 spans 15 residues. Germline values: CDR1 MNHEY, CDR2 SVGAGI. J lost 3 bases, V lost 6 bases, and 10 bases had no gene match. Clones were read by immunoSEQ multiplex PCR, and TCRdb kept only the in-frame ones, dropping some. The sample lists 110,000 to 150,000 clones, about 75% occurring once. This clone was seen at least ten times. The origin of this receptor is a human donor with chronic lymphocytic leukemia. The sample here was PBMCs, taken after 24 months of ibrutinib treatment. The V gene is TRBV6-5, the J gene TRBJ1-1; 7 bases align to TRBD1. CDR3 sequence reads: CASSRNTGADTEAFF. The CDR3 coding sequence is TGTGCCAGCAGCCGCAACACAGGGGCGGACACTGAAGCTTTCTTT.